A single sample gave rise to the 12 T cell receptor beta chains below, sequenced in a study of blood T cell repertoires in COVID-19. The repertoire was sequenced with immunoSEQ multiplex PCR; TCRdb's copy has only in-frame clones and lacks some. Here the sample spans some 80,000 clones, almost 85% being singletons. The specimen was peripheral blood. The receptor set was obtained from a man at least 80 years old with acute or convalescent COVID-19.

The chain combines TRBV7-9 with TRBJ2-7; D uncertain. V dropped 5 bases and J dropped 7 bases, with 15 bases sitting between them. Germline V gene sequence: CDR1 SEHNR, CDR2 FQNEAQ (reference sequence). The CDR3 is 13 amino acids. CDR3 sequence reads: CASSHPSASEQYF. The CDR3 DNA follows: TGTGCCAGCAGCCATCCATCCGCGTCGGAGCAGTACTTC.

Here the CDR3 DNA reads TGTGCCAGCAGCTTAGATTTAGCAAGCACTGAAGCTTTCTTT. It is translated as CASSLDLASTEAFF. This chain joins TRBV7-8 and TRBJ1-1; D uncertain. V lost 1 base to trimming and J lost 4 bases, with 10 bases between them. Germline loops: CDR1 SGHVS, CDR2 FQNEAQ. The CDR3 covers 14 residues.

The chain couples TRBV11-2 to TRBJ2-3, with D unresolved. CDR1 is SGHAT and CDR2 is FQNNGV in the germline V gene. This CDR3 region has 16 residues. Trimming shortened V by 1 base and J by 0 bases, and 11 bases separated the two germline ends. DNA of the CDR3: TGTGCCAGCAGCTTAGGTTTGTCCCCTAGCACAGATACGCAGTATTTT. Amino acids: CASSLGLSPSTDTQYF.

The rearrangement uses TRBV7-3 and TRBJ2-3; 8 bases are a match to TRBD1. CDR3 length equals 15 residues. V was clipped by 5 bases and J by 8 bases; unmatched bases: 12. Germline V CDR1 and CDR2: SGHTA, FQGTGA. CDR3 nucleotides: TGTGCCAGCAGCCCCTGGACAGGGACGCATCTTACGCAGTATTTT. As protein: CASSPWTGTHLTQYF.

The sample holds one count of this clone. The J gene is TRBJ1-4, the V gene TRBV7-9; D remains ambiguous. Trimming pared 1 base from V and 5 bases from J, leaving 11 bases between. Per germline, CDR1 SEHNR and CDR2 FQNEAQ (reference sequence). This CDR3 spans 15 amino acids. CDR3 DNA sequence: TGTGCCAGCAGCTTAGGTGGGAGGCAAAATGAAAAACTGTTTTTT. Amino acids: CASSLGGRQNEKLFF.

V and J are TRBV9 and TRBJ2-5; TRBD1 might be the D (5 bases). CDR1 is SGDLS and CDR2 is YYNGEE in the germline V gene. This CDR3 comprises 17 residues. Trimming took off 0 bases at V and 2 bases at J, with 17 bases between the two ends. The CDR3 DNA follows: TGTGCCAGCAGCGTAGGAAGTGGGGCAGTAGGGCAAGAGACCCAGTACTTC. This gives the protein CASSVGSGAVGQETQYF.

This chain uses TRBV27 with TRBJ1-5; D is unclear. CDR3 length: 16 amino acids. V shed 5 bases and J shed 0 bases, with 14 bases lying between them. In germline, CDR1 is MNHEY, CDR2 SMNVEV (reference sequence). CDR3 protein: CASSPWTGNSNQPQHF. The CDR3 region has the DNA TGTGCCAGCAGTCCCTGGACGGGAAATAGCAATCAGCCCCAGCATTTT.

The chain employs TRBV12-3 or TRBV12-4 and TRBJ1-4, with a weak D call TRBD1 (5 bases). This CDR3 is built from 13 residues. The ends were cut back, 3 bases at V and 6 bases at J, with 8 bases in the middle. CDR3 protein: CASSLWGDEKLFF. The CDR3 DNA sequence: TGTGCCAGCAGTTTGTGGGGGGATGAAAAACTGTTTTTT.

The chain links TRBV5-4 to TRBJ2-5; weak D call: TRBD1 (6 bases). CDR1 is SGHNT and CDR2 is YYREEE in the germline V gene (reference sequence). The CDR3 runs to 14 residues. The V end lost 4 bases, the J end lost 5 bases, and 15 bases lay between the germline ends. DNA for the CDR3: TGTGCCAGCAGCGCAACACAGGGTTGGGAGACCCAGTACTTC. Amino acids: CASSATQGWETQYF.

This clone was observed a few times. The chain links TRBV6-5 to TRBJ1-3; D is perhaps TRBD1 (5 bases). This CDR3 is 15 amino acids long. Germline V lookup: CDR1 MNHEY, CDR2 SVGAGI. The V end was cut by 0 bases, the J end by 2 bases, with 8 bases between. The CDR3 bases are TGTGCCAGCAGTTACTCGAGGACAACTGGAAACACCATATATTTT. Its translation: CASSYSRTTGNTIYF.

This CDR3 reads CAISGGQGVQETQYF. CDR3 sequence (DNA): TGTGCCATCAGTGGGGGACAGGGAGTTCAAGAGACCCAGTACTTC. V is TRBV10-3 and J is TRBJ2-5; 9 bases align to TRBD1. There are 15 residues in the CDR3. CDR1 is ENHRY, CDR2 SYGVKD, per germline. Losses at the gene ends were 4 bases for V and 2 bases for J; bases not matched to a gene: 5.

The chain links TRBV30 to TRBJ1-3; 9 bases fit TRBD1. With V trimmed by 2 bases and J by 4 bases, 15 bases remained unmatched. This CDR3 spans 18 amino acids. CDR1 and CDR2 from the germline V gene are GTSNPN and SVGIG (reference sequence). The CDR3 bases are TGTGCCTGGAGTAAGCTACAACGGACAGGGGCAGGGGGAAACACCATATATTTT. Protein sequence: CAWSKLQRTGAGGNTIYF. Drawing the rest from reference TRBV30 and TRBJ1-3, the complete variable domain is SQTIHQWPATLVQPVGSPLSLECTVEGTSNPNLYWYRQAAGRGLQLLFYSVGIGQISSEVPQNLSASRPQDRQFILSSKKLLLSDSGFYLCAWSKLQRTGAGGNTIYFGEGSWLTVV.